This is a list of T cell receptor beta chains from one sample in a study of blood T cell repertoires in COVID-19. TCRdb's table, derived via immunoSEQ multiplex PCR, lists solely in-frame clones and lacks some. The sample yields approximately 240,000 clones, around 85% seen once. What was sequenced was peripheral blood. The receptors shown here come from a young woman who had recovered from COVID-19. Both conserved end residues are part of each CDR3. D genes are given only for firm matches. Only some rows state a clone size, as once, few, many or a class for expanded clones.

CDR3 protein: CASTEGNTIYF; CDR3 DNA: TGCGCCAGCACGGAGGGAAACACCATATATTTT; clone size: -; J gene: TRBJ1-3; D gene: -; V gene: TRBV23-1
CDR3 protein: CASSQQGSDGYTF; CDR3 DNA: TGCGCCAGCAGCCAACAGGGTAGTGATGGCTACACCTTC; clone size: -; J gene: TRBJ1-2; D gene: -; V gene: TRBV4-3
CDR3 protein: CASSLAGGTGVYNEQFF; CDR3 DNA: TGTGCCAGCAGCTTGGCGGGAGGGACAGGGGTCTACAATGAGCAGTTCTTC; clone size: -; J gene: TRBJ2-1; D gene: TRBD1; V gene: TRBV5-6
CDR3 protein: CASSLGGGPTDTQYF; CDR3 DNA: TGTGCCAGCAGCTTAGGAGGGGGCCCCACAGATACGCAGTATTTT; clone size: -; J gene: TRBJ2-3; D gene: TRBD1; V gene: TRBV7-7
CDR3 protein: CATPDRNTGELFF; CDR3 DNA: TGTGCCACCCCGGACAGGAACACCGGGGAGCTGTTTTTT; clone size: -; J gene: TRBJ2-2; D gene: -; V gene: TRBV19
CDR3 protein: CASSLEMGASSSGANVLTF; CDR3 DNA: TGTGCCAGCAGCTTGGAGATGGGGGCCTCCAGCTCTGGGGCCAACGTCCTGACTTTC; clone size: -; J gene: TRBJ2-6; D gene: -; V gene: TRBV5-8
CDR3 protein: CASSDDEDRIIF; CDR3 DNA: TGTGCCAGCAGTGACGACGAGGACAGGATTATCTTC; clone size: -; J gene: TRBJ1-2; D gene: TRBD1; V gene: TRBV2
CDR3 protein: CASSTIAHEQFF; CDR3 DNA: TGTGCCAGCAGCACCATAGCGCATGAGCAGTTCTTC; clone size: -; J gene: TRBJ2-1; D gene: -; V gene: TRBV7-9
CDR3 protein: CASSYYSGDNEQFF; CDR3 DNA: TGTGCCAGCAGTTACTATAGCGGGGACAATGAGCAGTTCTTC; clone size: once; J gene: TRBJ2-1; D gene: TRBD2; V gene: TRBV6-6
CDR3 protein: CASKPGLPGEKLFF; CDR3 DNA: TGTGCCAGTAAGCCGGGACTTCCTGGAGAAAAACTGTTTTTT; clone size: -; J gene: TRBJ1-4; D gene: -; V gene: TRBV19
CDR3 protein: CASSTRTLNTGELFF; CDR3 DNA: TGTGCCAGCAGCACCAGGACATTGAACACCGGGGAGCTGTTTTTT; clone size: few; J gene: TRBJ2-2; D gene: -; V gene: TRBV5-6
CDR3 protein: CASSPTGVGTEAFF; CDR3 DNA: TGTGCCAGCTCGCCCACAGGGGTCGGCACTGAAGCTTTCTTT; clone size: -; J gene: TRBJ1-1; D gene: TRBD1; V gene: TRBV18
CDR3 protein: CASSLGVERGHHTDTQYF; CDR3 DNA: TGTGCCAGCAGCTTGGGGGTGGAGAGGGGGCATCACACAGATACGCAGTATTTT; clone size: -; J gene: TRBJ2-3; D gene: TRBD1; V gene: TRBV7-2
CDR3 protein: CASSLLTGANSNSPLHF; CDR3 DNA: TGTGCCAGCAGCTTACTTACAGGGGCAAATTCTAATTCACCCCTCCACTTT; clone size: once; J gene: TRBJ1-6; D gene: TRBD1; V gene: TRBV7-6
CDR3 protein: CASSLVGSDTQYF; CDR3 DNA: TGCGCCAGCAGCTTGGTCGGTTCGGATACGCAGTATTTT; clone size: -; J gene: TRBJ2-3; D gene: -; V gene: TRBV5-1
CDR3 protein: CASSPTGPKNTEAFF; CDR3 DNA: TGTGCCAGCAGCCCGACAGGGCCCAAGAACACTGAAGCTTTCTTT; clone size: -; J gene: TRBJ1-1; D gene: TRBD1; V gene: TRBV6-7
CDR3 protein: CASSGDRGSSYEQYF; CDR3 DNA: TGTGCCAGCAGTGGAGACAGGGGGAGCTCCTACGAGCAGTACTTC; clone size: -; J gene: TRBJ2-7; D gene: TRBD1; V gene: TRBV2
CDR3 protein: CASSSVAAGGPDTQYF; CDR3 DNA: TGTGCCAGCAGCTCAGTGGCAGCGGGGGGGCCAGATACGCAGTATTTT; clone size: -; J gene: TRBJ2-3; D gene: TRBD2; V gene: TRBV7-2
CDR3 protein: CASSHRGGAGELFF; CDR3 DNA: TGCGCCAGCAGCCATCGTGGAGGCGCCGGGGAGCTGTTTTTT; clone size: -; J gene: TRBJ2-2; D gene: -; V gene: TRBV4-1
CDR3 protein: CASSIVGTVGFQNIQYF; CDR3 DNA: TGTGCCAGTAGTATCGTTGGGACAGTGGGATTCCAAAACATTCAGTACTTC; clone size: -; J gene: TRBJ2-4; D gene: TRBD1; V gene: TRBV19
CDR3 protein: CASSSASGTGFTQYF; CDR3 DNA: TGTGCCAGCAGCTCCGCGTCCGGGACAGGGTTTACGCAGTATTTT; clone size: -; J gene: TRBJ2-3; D gene: TRBD1; V gene: TRBV7-9
CDR3 protein: CASSRDSGNTIYF; CDR3 DNA: TGTGCCAGCAGCAGGGACTCTGGAAACACCATATATTTT; clone size: -; J gene: TRBJ1-3; D gene: -; V gene: TRBV12-3/TRBV12-4
CDR3 protein: CASSLSAHRRRETQYF; CDR3 DNA: TGTGCCAGCAGCTTAAGTGCACACAGGAGACGTGAGACCCAGTACTTC; clone size: -; J gene: TRBJ2-5; D gene: -; V gene: TRBV7-2
CDR3 protein: CASSERQEMNTGELFF; CDR3 DNA: TGTGCCAGCAGCGAAAGACAGGAGATGAACACCGGGGAGCTGTTTTTT; clone size: -; J gene: TRBJ2-2; D gene: -; V gene: TRBV13
CDR3 protein: CASRGGYEQYF; CDR3 DNA: TGTGCCAGCAGGGGGGGCTACGAGCAGTACTTC; clone size: -; J gene: TRBJ2-7; D gene: -; V gene: TRBV11-1
CDR3 protein: CASSMGQGKGGYTF; CDR3 DNA: TGTGCCAGCAGTATGGGACAGGGAAAGGGTGGCTACACCTTC; clone size: -; J gene: TRBJ1-2; D gene: TRBD1; V gene: TRBV6-5
CDR3 protein: CASSATGVDEQYF; CDR3 DNA: TGTGCCAGCAGTGCTACAGGGGTGGACGAGCAGTACTTC; clone size: -; J gene: TRBJ2-7; D gene: TRBD1; V gene: TRBV9
CDR3 protein: CASSLVRSAGPSSYEQYF; CDR3 DNA: TGTGCCAGCAGCTTGGTAAGGTCGGCAGGGCCTTCCTCCTACGAGCAGTACTTC; clone size: -; J gene: TRBJ2-7; D gene: -; V gene: TRBV5-6
CDR3 protein: CSASRGIQETQYF; CDR3 DNA: TGCAGTGCTAGTAGAGGGATCCAAGAGACCCAGTACTTC; clone size: -; J gene: TRBJ2-5; D gene: -; V gene: TRBV20-1
CDR3 protein: CASSYSFEEGSYEQYF; CDR3 DNA: TGTGCCAGCAGTTACTCGTTCGAGGAGGGGTCCTACGAGCAGTACTTC; clone size: -; J gene: TRBJ2-7; D gene: -; V gene: TRBV6-2/TRBV6-3
CDR3 protein: CASSDRGYEQYF; CDR3 DNA: TGTGCCAGCAGTGACCGGGGGTACGAGCAGTACTTC; clone size: -; J gene: TRBJ2-7; D gene: -; V gene: TRBV6-1
CDR3 protein: CASSLLAGGQETQYF; CDR3 DNA: TGTGCCAGCAGCTTACTAGCGGGGGGGCAAGAGACCCAGTACTTC; clone size: -; J gene: TRBJ2-5; D gene: TRBD2; V gene: TRBV7-3
CDR3 protein: CSVPGAGGTDTQYF; CDR3 DNA: TGCAGCGTCCCAGGGGCGGGGGGCACAGATACGCAGTATTTT; clone size: -; J gene: TRBJ2-3; D gene: -; V gene: TRBV29-1
CDR3 protein: CASSEGGPGAGGELFF; CDR3 DNA: TGTGCCAGCAGTGAAGGCGGGCCAGGGGCGGGCGGGGAGCTGTTTTTT; clone size: -; J gene: TRBJ2-2; D gene: -; V gene: TRBV2
CDR3 protein: CASSQTSASTDTQYF; CDR3 DNA: TGTGCCAGCAGCCAGACTAGCGCGAGCACAGATACGCAGTATTTT; clone size: -; J gene: TRBJ2-3; D gene: TRBD2; V gene: TRBV6-6
CDR3 protein: CASVQDRSFGYTF; CDR3 DNA: TGTGCCAGTGTCCAGGACAGGTCATTTGGCTACACCTTC; clone size: -; J gene: TRBJ1-2; D gene: TRBD1; V gene: TRBV19
CDR3 protein: CASSPTLRDTQYF; CDR3 DNA: TGTGCCAGCTCACCCACCCTCAGGGATACGCAGTATTTT; clone size: -; J gene: TRBJ2-3; D gene: -; V gene: TRBV18